This T cell receptor beta chain was identified during a study of blood T cells in healthy people across ages. General observations from the study: Long-lived donors exceeded aged donors in naive CD4+ cells and diversity.

This clonotype showed up many times. The antigen is not known. The junction departs from germline at one end; a sequencing error may be responsible. Combining a sample-barcoded 5' primer with a J-beta primer mix, a second PCR ran for about 7 to 11 cycles. A 12-random-nucleotide template-switch adaptor tagged each cDNA molecule. TCRdb ran MiXCR on the 5' RACE reads and lists one entry per CDR3 protein. The profile covers about 900,000 distinct CDR3 sequences, with roughly 43% appearing a single time and 13% taken by the ten largest. Isolating PBMCs gave at least 6 million of these cells per sample. The germline V gene has CDR1 MNHEY and CDR2 SVGAGI. CDR3 length: 14 residues.

The clonotype originates from a man aged 25-45 years in good health. The sequencing sample was made of blood. This chain joins TRBV6-5 and TRBJ1-1, with D possibly matching TRBD1 (6 bases). The DNA for the CDR3 is TGTGCCAGCAGATACTTACAGGGGAACACTGAAGCTTTCTTT. It specifies CASRYLQGNTEAFF.